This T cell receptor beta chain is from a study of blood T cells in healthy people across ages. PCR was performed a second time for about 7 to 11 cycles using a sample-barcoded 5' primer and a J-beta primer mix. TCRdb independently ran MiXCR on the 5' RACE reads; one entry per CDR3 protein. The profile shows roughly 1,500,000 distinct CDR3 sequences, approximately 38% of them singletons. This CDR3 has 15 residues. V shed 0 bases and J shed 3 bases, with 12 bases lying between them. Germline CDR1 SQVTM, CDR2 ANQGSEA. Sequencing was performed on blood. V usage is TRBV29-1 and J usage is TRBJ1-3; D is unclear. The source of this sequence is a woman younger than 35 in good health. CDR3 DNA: TGCAGCGTTGAAGATCTTGCAGGCGATGGAAACACCATATATTTT. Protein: CSVEDLAGDGNTIYF.